Presented here are 26 T cell receptor beta chains from one specimen sequenced in a study of blood T cell repertoires in COVID-19. The data were produced by immunoSEQ multiplex PCR, yet TCRdb's version contains in-frame clones alone and is incomplete. The table lists about 150,000 clones, around nine tenths of them singletons, with over 8.5% in the top ten. Sequenced input: peripheral blood. These receptor sequences come from a woman in her fifties or sixties with active or convalescent COVID-19.

This clone was counted only a few times. The J gene is TRBJ1-2, the V gene TRBV6-5; no clear D. V lost 6 bases to trimming and J lost 2 bases, with 10 bases between them. This CDR3 has 13 residues. Per germline, CDR1 MNHEY and CDR2 SVGAGI. CDR3 in amino acids: CASSSGWNYGYTF. Written as DNA, the CDR3 is TGTGCCAGCAGCTCGGGGTGGAACTATGGCTACACCTTC.

The CDR3 DNA reads as TGTGCCAGCAGCTTATCAGGGGGGGAAAAACTGTTTTTT. Residues: CASSLSGGEKLFF. The chain joins TRBV7-2 to TRBJ1-4; 7 bases are shared with TRBD1. After removal of 2 bases from V and 8 bases from J, the junction contained 2 bases not matched to a gene. The V gene's germline CDR1 is SGHTA and CDR2 FQGNSA. The CDR3 runs to 13 residues.

This clone came up a few times. This chain links TRBV7-2 with TRBJ2-7; D is possibly TRBD1 (6 bases). The germline V gene has CDR1 SGHTA and CDR2 FQGNSA. There are 14 residues in the CDR3. The V end lost 5 bases, the J end lost 3 bases, and 14 bases lay between the germline ends. This CDR3 reads CASSPYVGGYEQYF. CDR3 bases: TGTGCCAGCAGCCCATACGTAGGGGGCTACGAGCAGTACTTC.

This rearrangement joins TRBV10-1 to TRBJ2-4; D might be TRBD2 (7 bases). Trimming stripped 9 bases from V and 2 bases from J, with 17 bases between. Germline V gives CDR1 WNHNN, CDR2 SYGVQD (reference sequence). This CDR3 comprises 15 residues. As DNA, the CDR3 is TGCGCCAGGAGAGAGGGGGGGAAGTCCAAAAACATTCAGTACTTC. It translates to CARREGGKSKNIQYF.

The chain couples TRBV18 to TRBJ1-3; 9 nucleotides line up with TRBD1. CDR1 is KGHSH and CDR2 is LQKENI in the germline V gene. The CDR3 is 16 residues long. V lost 0 bases to trimming and J lost 4 bases; unmatched junction nucleotides: 4. CDR3 protein: CASSPPNRGLGNTIYF. The CDR3 DNA follows: TGTGCCAGCTCACCACCGAACAGGGGGCTAGGAAACACCATATATTTT.

In its sample, this clone was seen a few times. Other DNA sequences in the sample encode the same CDR3. The chain combines TRBV28 with TRBJ1-2; D gene uncertain. The V end lost 6 bases, the J end lost 0 bases, and 5 bases lay between the germline ends. The CDR3 contains 12 residues. Per germline, CDR1 MDHEN and CDR2 SYDVKM. The CDR3 is CASSRANYGYTF. The CDR3, as DNA: TGTGCCAGCAGCCGAGCTAACTATGGCTACACCTTC.

This clone was observed a single time. The V gene is TRBV2, the J gene TRBJ1-5; no definite D call. The CDR3 has 12 residues. The V gene lost 6 bases and the J gene lost 5 bases, with 8 bases spanning the gap. Germline V gene data show CDR1 as SNHLY and CDR2 as FYNNEI. The CDR3 DNA is TGTGCCAGCAGACGGGGAGATCAGCCCCAGCATTTT. This encodes CASRRGDQPQHF.

This sequence joins TRBV4-1 and TRBJ2-3; D uncertain. The CDR3 is 15 amino acids. V was cut by 4 bases and J by 0 bases, with 11 bases left in between. The germline V gene encodes CDR1 MGHRA and CDR2 YSYEKL. The CDR3 nucleotides are TGCGCCAGCAGCCTTGACATAACTAGCACAGATACGCAGTATTTT. Its translation is CASSLDITSTDTQYF.

CDR3 loop: CASSQEGEGLAGEYTQYF. CDR3 DNA: TGTGCCAGCAGCCAGGAAGGGGAGGGACTAGCGGGGGAATATACGCAGTATTTT. The chain couples TRBV3-1 (or the pseudogene TRBV3-2) to TRBJ2-3; 14 positions match TRBD2. Losses at the gene ends were 3 bases for V and 7 bases for J; bases not matched to a gene: 12. Germline CDR1 and CDR2: LGHDT and YNNKEL (reference sequence). The CDR3 sequence is 18 residues long.

The V call is TRBV19, the J call TRBJ1-2, with 9 bases identical to TRBD1. The germline gives CDR1 LNHDA, CDR2 SQIVND (reference sequence). The trim removed 5 bases at V and 8 bases at J, leaving 6 bases unmatched. The CDR3 is 13 residues long. The CDR3 bases are TGTGCCAGTAGTCCACAGGGGGCCCAGGGCTACACCTTC. Translated, it gives CASSPQGAQGYTF.

The V gene is TRBV29-1, the J gene TRBJ2-7; TRBD1 matches 8 bases. CDR1 SQVTM and CDR2 ANQGSEA come from the germline V gene. This CDR3 is built from 11 residues. V gave up 7 bases and J gave up 9 bases; unmatched junction bases: 8. As DNA, the CDR3 is TGCAGCGCTATAACAGGGGGGAGGCAGTACTTC. Protein sequence: CSAITGGRQYF.

CDR3 sequence: CASSSYGTGEYEQYF. As DNA, the CDR3 is TGTGCCAGCAGCTCATACGGGACAGGGGAATACGAGCAGTACTTC. The chain joins TRBV28 to TRBJ2-7, with 10 bases aligning to TRBD1. Germline V CDR1 and CDR2: MDHEN, SYDVKM. J gave up 4 bases and V 6 bases, and 9 bases lay outside the gene matches. The CDR3 length is 15 residues. Variable domain in full (rest from reference TRBV28 and TRBJ2-7): DVKVTQSSRYLVKRTGEKVFLECVQDMDHENMFWYRQDPGLGLRLIYFSYDVKMKEKGDIPEGYSVSREKKERFSLILESASTNQTSMYLCASSSYGTGEYEQYFGPGTRLTVT.

DNA of the CDR3: TGTGCCAGCAGTCGGGACAGGGAGGACACCGGGGAGCTGTTTTTT. Translated: CASSRDREDTGELFF. The rearrangement uses TRBV27 and TRBJ2-2; 9 bases map to TRBD1. CDR3 length equals 15 residues. J lost 3 bases, V lost 5 bases, and 4 bases had no gene match. Germline CDR1 and CDR2: MNHEY and SMNVEV (reference sequence).

This clone occurred once. The CDR3 sequence: CASSQKRTSSSTDTQYF. CDR3 coding DNA: TGCGCCAGCAGCCAGAAGCGAACTAGCAGTAGCACAGATACGCAGTATTTT. The J gene is TRBJ2-3, the V gene TRBV4-1; D is perhaps TRBD2 (6 bases). The CDR3 sequence is 17 residues long. V shed 3 bases and J shed 0 bases, with 16 bases lying between them. Germline loops: CDR1 MGHRA, CDR2 YSYEKL.

The chain links TRBV2 to TRBJ2-5; tentatively, D is TRBD1 (5 bases). V lost 10 bases and J lost 1, with 13 bases in between. Per the germline V gene, CDR1 is SNHLY and CDR2 is FYNNEI. The CDR3 consists of 13 residues. CDR3: CATQGQPQETQYF. The DNA for the CDR3 is TGTGCCACCCAGGGTCAGCCCCAAGAGACCCAGTACTTC. Full variable domain (missing parts from reference TRBV2 and TRBJ2-5): EPEVTQTPSHQVTQMGQEVILRCVPISNHLYFYWYRQILGQKVEFLVSFYNNEISEKSEIFDDQFSVERPDGSNFTLKIRSTKLEDSAMYFCATQGQPQETQYFGPGTRLLVL.

V gene TRBV28 combines with J gene TRBJ2-7, with 9 bases matching TRBD1. Trimming at V came to 4 bases and at J to 7 bases, leaving 5 bases not matched to a gene. The CDR3 totals 13 residues. Germline V lookup: CDR1 MDHEN, CDR2 SYDVKM. This chain's CDR3 is CASSSGQGTEQYF. The CDR3 DNA is TGTGCCAGCAGTTCGGGACAGGGAACAGAGCAGTACTTC.

This clone was found a few times. The chain carries TRBV30 and TRBJ1-4; 9 bases agree with TRBD1. J was trimmed by 4 bases and V by 2 bases; bases with no gene match: 8. The CDR3 totals 16 residues. Germline lookup yields CDR1 GTSNPN and CDR2 SVGIG (reference sequence). DNA of the CDR3: TGTGCCTGGAGTCCCCACAGGGGGCTGAATAATGAAAAACTGTTTTTT. Translated, it gives CAWSPHRGLNNEKLFF.

The rearrangement uses TRBV5-4 and TRBJ2-4; 9 bases map to TRBD1. The CDR3 spans 14 residues. V lost 4 bases and J lost 7; bases outside the gene matches: 6. Germline loops: CDR1 SGHNT, CDR2 YYREEE (reference sequence). In DNA form, the CDR3 reads TGTGCCAGCAGCCCGGGACAGGGAGGGAACATTCAGTACTTC. It codes for CASSPGQGGNIQYF.

The chain has TRBV5-1 and TRBJ2-3; TRBD1 is a possible D gene (6 bases). V was clipped by 4 bases and J by 6 bases, with 12 bases between them. Germline V lookup: CDR1 SGHRS, CDR2 YFSETQ. CDR3 length: 13 amino acids. Here the CDR3 DNA reads TGCGCCAGCAGCCGGGTGCAGGGGGATACGCAGTATTTT. This sequence encodes CASSRVQGDTQYF. Variable domain in full (rest from reference TRBV5-1 and TRBJ2-3): KAGVTQTPRYLIKTRGQQVTLSCSPISGHRSVSWYQQTPGQGLQFLFEYFSETQRNKGNFPGRFSGRQFSNSRSEMNVSTLELGDSALYLCASSRVQGDTQYFGPGTRLTVL.

The genes are TRBV7-9 and TRBJ2-5, with 13 positions matching TRBD2. CDR1 is SEHNR and CDR2 is FQNEAQ in the germline V gene (reference sequence). This CDR3 has 19 residues. V lost 0 bases, J lost 2 bases, and 9 bases stayed unmatched. Here the CDR3 DNA reads TGTGCCAGCAGCTTAGCCGGGAAGACTAGCGGGAGGATACAAGAGACCCAGTACTTC. It translates to CASSLAGKTSGRIQETQYF.

The chain has TRBV30 and TRBJ1-2, with D possibly being TRBD1 (5 bases). Germline V lookup: CDR1 GTSNPN, CDR2 SVGIG (reference sequence). V was trimmed by 0 bases and J by 3 bases, leaving 8 bases between them. The CDR3 consists of 13 residues. The CDR3 sequence: CAWSVIGDYGYTF. The CDR3 DNA sequence: TGTGCCTGGAGTGTTATAGGGGACTATGGCTACACCTTC. Combining the CDR3 with reference TRBV30 and TRBJ1-2 gives the whole variable domain SQTIHQWPATLVQPVGSPLSLECTVEGTSNPNLYWYRQAAGRGLQLLFYSVGIGQISSEVPQNLSASRPQDRQFILSSKKLLLSDSGFYLCAWSVIGDYGYTFGSGTRLTVV.

V is TRBV19 and J is TRBJ1-5, with D perhaps matching TRBD1 (5 bases). Trimming pared 3 bases from V and 5 bases from J, leaving 14 bases between. Germline CDR1 and CDR2: LNHDA and SQIVND (reference sequence). This CDR3 spans 15 amino acids. The CDR3 nucleotides are TGTGCCAGTAGTATTTCGGGGGGAGAGGATCAGCCCCAGCATTTT. It is translated as CASSISGGEDQPQHF.

The V call is TRBV5-1, the J call TRBJ1-2, with TRBD1 matching over 7 bases. V lost 0 bases and J lost 0; bases outside the gene matches: 11. The CDR3 runs 18 residues. Looked up from germline, CDR1 is SGHRS and CDR2 is YFSETQ. The CDR3 region has the DNA TGCGCCAGCAGCTTGGAGATGTACCGGCAGGGGGCTAACTATGGCTACACCTTC. As protein: CASSLEMYRQGANYGYTF.

The V and J genes are TRBV6-2 or TRBV6-3 and TRBJ2-7; 11 bases are shared with TRBD1. Per the germline V gene, CDR1 is MNHEY and CDR2 is SVGEGT. The trim removed 6 bases at V and 7 bases at J, leaving 11 bases unmatched. This CDR3 is 15 amino acids long. CDR3 loop: CASRPTGTGGVEQYF. The CDR3 DNA reads as TGTGCCAGCAGACCTACCGGGACAGGGGGTGTGGAGCAGTACTTC.

This sequence joins TRBV14 and TRBJ2-5, with a tentative D call TRBD1 (5 bases). The CDR3 contains 16 residues. V lost 1 base to trimming and J lost 0 bases, with 12 bases between them. Germline V gene data show CDR1 as SGHDN and CDR2 as FVKESK. CDR3 nucleotides: TGTGCCAGCAGCCAAGGAGTAAGGGGCGACCAAGAGACCCAGTACTTC. Translated: CASSQGVRGDQETQYF.

This rearrangement joins TRBV7-3 to TRBJ2-2; D may be TRBD2 (6 bases). V lost 6 bases and J lost 0, with 14 bases in between. Germline V gives CDR1 SGHTA, CDR2 FQGTGA. The CDR3 is made up of 16 amino acids. The CDR3 protein is CASREAGLSNTGELFF. CDR3 nucleotide sequence: TGTGCCAGCAGGGAAGCGGGCCTTTCGAACACCGGGGAGCTGTTTTTT.